These T cell receptor beta chains were read from a single sample in a study of metastatic and nonmetastatic thyroid tumors. TCRdb re-called the PCR reads via MiXCR. The sample records fewer than 30,000 clones, around 16% being singletons. The sample comprised blood. These receptors originate from a female donor with papillary thyroid cancer or a benign thyroid nodule (not recorded which). Some clones in this sample may be carry-over from other donors' samples. CDR3s include the opening cysteine and the closing phenylalanine or tryptophan. A D gene is named only where the DNA matches it firmly. A row's size may be missing; if present it is once, few, many or a size class.

D gene: TRBD2; CDR3 length: 13; V gene: TRBV6-1; clone size: .; J gene: TRBJ2-3; CDR3 protein: CASSGGVVYTQYF; CDR3 DNA: TGTGCCAGCAGCGGGGGGGTGGTGTATACGCAGTATTTT
D gene: .; CDR3 length: 14; V gene: TRBV2; clone size: many; J gene: TRBJ2-5; CDR3 protein: CASSEESGSETQYF; CDR3 DNA: TGTGCCAGCAGTGAGGAATCGGGGTCCGAGACCCAGTACTTC
D gene: .; CDR3 length: 13; V gene: TRBV28; clone size: large; J gene: TRBJ1-6; CDR3 protein: CASSRDRHSPLHF; CDR3 DNA: TGTGCCAGCAGTAGAGACAGGCATTCACCCCTCCACTTT
D gene: .; CDR3 length: 14; V gene: TRBV20-1; clone size: many; J gene: TRBJ1-4; CDR3 protein: CSAGGSTGIVKLFF; CDR3 DNA: TGCAGTGCTGGGGGTAGTACAGGGATCGTAAAACTGTTTTTT
D gene: .; CDR3 length: 14; V gene: TRBV11-3; clone size: many; J gene: TRBJ2-5; CDR3 protein: CASSPVWGAETQYF; CDR3 DNA: TGTGCCAGCAGCCCGGTTTGGGGCGCGGAGACCCAGTACTTC
D gene: .; CDR3 length: 18; V gene: TRBV9; clone size: many; J gene: TRBJ2-2; CDR3 protein: CASSVVRGGPANTGELFF; CDR3 DNA: TGTGCCAGCAGCGTAGTCAGGGGGGGCCCTGCGAACACCGGGGAGCTGTTTTTT
D gene: TRBD2; CDR3 length: 14; V gene: TRBV2; clone size: few; J gene: TRBJ2-7; CDR3 protein: CASRTGTSNHEQYF; CDR3 DNA: TGTGCCAGCAGGACCGGGACTAGCAATCACGAGCAGTACTTC
D gene: TRBD1; CDR3 length: 17; V gene: TRBV6-6; clone size: many; J gene: TRBJ1-3; CDR3 protein: CASSYSVGQGKGNTIYF; CDR3 DNA: TGTGCCAGCAGTTACTCGGTGGGACAGGGGAAAGGAAACACCATATATTTT
D gene: TRBD2; CDR3 length: 14; V gene: TRBV3-1; clone size: few; J gene: TRBJ2-1; CDR3 protein: CASSQRSGGNEQFF; CDR3 DNA: TGTGCCAGCAGCCAACGTAGCGGGGGGAATGAGCAGTTCTTC
D gene: .; CDR3 length: 15; V gene: TRBV4-2; clone size: .; J gene: TRBJ2-1; CDR3 protein: CASSQEVRAQGEQFF; CDR3 DNA: TGTGCCAGCAGCCAAGAAGTAAGGGCTCAGGGTGAGCAGTTCTTC
D gene: .; CDR3 length: 14; V gene: TRBV29-1; clone size: many; J gene: TRBJ2-6; CDR3 protein: CSVAGSSGANVLTF; CDR3 DNA: TGCAGCGTTGCTGGTTCCTCTGGGGCCAACGTCCTGACTTTC
D gene: .; CDR3 length: 15; V gene: TRBV24-1; clone size: many; J gene: TRBJ2-5; CDR3 protein: CATSDPQGNQETQYF; CDR3 DNA: TGTGCCACCAGTGATCCACAGGGAAACCAAGAGACCCAGTACTTC
D gene: TRBD1; CDR3 length: 17; V gene: TRBV19; clone size: many; J gene: TRBJ1-5; CDR3 protein: CASSTDGTGLSNQPQHF; CDR3 DNA: TGTGCCAGTAGTACGGACGGGACAGGGTTGAGCAATCAGCCCCAGCATTTT
D gene: .; CDR3 length: 12; V gene: TRBV3-1; clone size: many; J gene: TRBJ2-1; CDR3 protein: CASSQGRQVLFF; CDR3 DNA: TGTGCCAGCAGCCAGGGCCGACAGGTCCTGTTCTTC
D gene: TRBD1; CDR3 length: 14; V gene: TRBV12-3/TRBV12-4; clone size: many; J gene: TRBJ1-4; CDR3 protein: CASRAGTGAEKLFF; CDR3 DNA: TGTGCCAGCAGAGCCGGGACAGGGGCCGAAAAACTGTTTTTT
D gene: TRBD2; CDR3 length: 17; V gene: TRBV3-1; clone size: many; J gene: TRBJ2-3; CDR3 protein: CASSLPLAGGGTDTQYF; CDR3 DNA: TGTGCCAGCAGCCTCCCCCTCGCGGGAGGCGGCACAGATACGCAGTATTTT
D gene: TRBD2; CDR3 length: 12; V gene: TRBV9; clone size: many; J gene: TRBJ2-1; CDR3 protein: CAGEREVREQFF; CDR3 DNA: TGTGCCGGGGAGCGGGAGGTACGTGAGCAGTTCTTC
D gene: TRBD2; CDR3 length: 13; V gene: TRBV7-2; clone size: few; J gene: TRBJ2-7; CDR3 protein: CASSTQRGIEQYF; CDR3 DNA: TGTGCCAGCAGCACCCAGCGGGGGATCGAGCAGTACTTC
D gene: .; CDR3 length: 14; V gene: TRBV20-1; clone size: many; J gene: TRBJ2-2; CDR3 protein: CSAREPGGTGELFF; CDR3 DNA: TGCAGTGCTAGAGAACCAGGGGGGACCGGGGAGCTGTTTTTT
D gene: TRBD2; CDR3 length: 15; V gene: TRBV6-1; clone size: .; J gene: TRBJ2-7; CDR3 protein: CASSSSGRAEYEQYF; CDR3 DNA: TGTGCCAGCAGCTCTAGCGGGAGGGCAGAATACGAGCAGTACTTC
D gene: .; CDR3 length: 14; V gene: TRBV7-6; clone size: few; J gene: TRBJ2-5; CDR3 protein: CASSFGGQRETQYF; CDR3 DNA: TGTGCCAGCAGCTTCGGGGGACAGCGGGAGACCCAGTACTTC